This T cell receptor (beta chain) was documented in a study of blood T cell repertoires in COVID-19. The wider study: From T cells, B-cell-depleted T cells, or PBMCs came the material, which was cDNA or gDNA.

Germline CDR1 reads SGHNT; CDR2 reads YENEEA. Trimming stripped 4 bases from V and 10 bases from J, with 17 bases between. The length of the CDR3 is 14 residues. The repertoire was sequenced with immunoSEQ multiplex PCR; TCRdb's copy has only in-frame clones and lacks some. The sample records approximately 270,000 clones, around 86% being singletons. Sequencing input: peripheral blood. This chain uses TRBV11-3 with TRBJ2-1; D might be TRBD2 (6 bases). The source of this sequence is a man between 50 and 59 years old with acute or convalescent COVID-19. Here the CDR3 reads CASSSANAGREQFF. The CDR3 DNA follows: TGTGCCAGCAGCTCCGCCAACGCCGGGAGAGAGCAGTTCTTC.